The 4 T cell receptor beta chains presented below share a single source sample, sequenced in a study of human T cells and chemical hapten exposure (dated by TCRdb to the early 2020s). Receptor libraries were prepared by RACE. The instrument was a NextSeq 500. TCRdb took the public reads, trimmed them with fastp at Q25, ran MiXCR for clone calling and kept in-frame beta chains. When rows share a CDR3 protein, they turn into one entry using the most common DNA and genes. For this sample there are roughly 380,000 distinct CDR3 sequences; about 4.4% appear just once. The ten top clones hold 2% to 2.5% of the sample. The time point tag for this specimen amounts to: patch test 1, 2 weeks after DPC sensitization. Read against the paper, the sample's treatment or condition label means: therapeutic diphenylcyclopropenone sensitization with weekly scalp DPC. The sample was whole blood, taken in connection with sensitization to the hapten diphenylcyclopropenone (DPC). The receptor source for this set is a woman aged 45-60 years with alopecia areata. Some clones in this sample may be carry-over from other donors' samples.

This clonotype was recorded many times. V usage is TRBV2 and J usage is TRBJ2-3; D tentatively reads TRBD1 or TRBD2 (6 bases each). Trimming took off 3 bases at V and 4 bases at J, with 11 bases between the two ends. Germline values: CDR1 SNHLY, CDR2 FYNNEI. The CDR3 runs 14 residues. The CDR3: CASSEWGASDTQYF. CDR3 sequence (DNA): TGTGCCAGCAGTGAGTGGGGGGCGTCAGATACGCAGTATTTT.

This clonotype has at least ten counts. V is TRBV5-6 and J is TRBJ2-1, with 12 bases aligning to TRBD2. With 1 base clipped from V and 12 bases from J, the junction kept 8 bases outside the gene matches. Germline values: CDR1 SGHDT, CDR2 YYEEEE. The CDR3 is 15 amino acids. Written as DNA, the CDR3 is TGTGCCAGCAGCTTGCAGGCTAGCGGGAGGGAAGGGCAGTTCTTC. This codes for CASSLQASGREGQFF.

The CDR3 sequence: CAIGQGSEAFF. The CDR3 DNA sequence: TGTGCCATTGGACAGGGGTCAGAAGCTTTCTTT. The genes are TRBV14 and TRBJ1-1; 9 positions match TRBD1. CDR1 and CDR2 from the germline V gene are SGHDN and FVKESK. The CDR3 length is 11 residues. The V gene end was trimmed by 10 bases and the J gene end by 8 bases; junction bases not matched to a gene: 5.

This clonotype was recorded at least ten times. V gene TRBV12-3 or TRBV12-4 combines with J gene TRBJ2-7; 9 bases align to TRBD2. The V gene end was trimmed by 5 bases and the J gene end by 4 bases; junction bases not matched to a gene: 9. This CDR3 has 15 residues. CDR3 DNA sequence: TGTGCCAGCAGTACCGTGACTAGCGGACTATACGAGCAGTACTTC. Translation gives CASSTVTSGLYEQYF.